This T cell receptor beta chain emerged from a study of breast tumors, draining lymph nodes, adjacent tissues. This clonotype was picked up a small number of times. This may come from a read error, since a much larger clone is one base off. In TCRdb, the multiplex PCR reads were re-called with MiXCR into one record per CDR3 protein. The sample comprises approximately 190,000 distinct CDR3 sequences, approximately 30% of which are singletons, and around 4.4% rests with the top ten. Breast cancer patients provided tissue from their axillary draining lymph nodes. The sample consisted of axillary lymph node tissue. This receptor was identified in a female donor with breast cancer. Some clones in this sample may be carry-over from other donors' samples.

The CDR3 sequence: CASSEAPGEKLFF. CDR3 DNA sequence: TGTGCCAGCAGTGAAGCGCCCGGCGAAAAACTGTTTTTT. The chain employs TRBV6-1 and TRBJ1-4; D is undetermined. Trimming pared 0 bases from V and 8 bases from J, leaving 7 bases between. From germline, CDR1 is MNHNS and CDR2 SASEGT. The CDR3 is 13 residues long.